Sequencing of this T cell receptor beta chain was carried out in a study of blood T cell dynamics during melanoma immunotherapy. Study information: First-line therapy was either pembrolizumab or nivolumab with ipilimumab for metastatic melanoma.

The data were produced by immunoSEQ multiplex PCR, yet TCRdb's version contains in-frame clones alone and is incomplete. The table shows about 7,800 clones, with around nine tenths occurring only once. The time point denotes: week 3, after first cycle of checkpoint inhibitor. This CDR3 is 16 amino acids long. The V gene's germline CDR1 is SEHNR and CDR2 FQNEAQ (reference sequence). V dropped 6 bases and J dropped 5; count of bases not matched to a gene: 12. This specimen consisted of blood, obtained from a patient treated with checkpoint blockade. The receptor was isolated from a human donor with melanoma. The chain is built from TRBV7-9 and TRBJ2-1, with 8 nucleotides matching TRBD1. CDR3 amino acids: CASRAGGESINNEQFF. In nucleotides, the CDR3 is TGTGCCAGCAGGGCAGGGGGCGAGTCTATTAACAATGAGCAGTTCTTC.